The 17 T cell receptor beta chains reported below all come from one sample, sequenced in a study of identical twins. TCRdb analysed the 5' RACE reads with MiXCR anew, one entry per CDR3 protein. The sample has around 370,000 distinct CDR3 sequences; 8.5% to 10% are singletons. The specimen was naive T cells sorted from blood. Source of these receptors: a woman aged 45 to 65 in good health.

The chain links TRBV7-9 to TRBJ2-2; possibly TRBD1 for D (5 bases). Trimming stripped 3 bases from V and 4 bases from J, with 15 bases between. Germline V CDR1 and CDR2: SEHNR, FQNEAQ (reference sequence). The CDR3 extends over 16 amino acids. This chain's CDR3 is CASSFLKGALTGELFF. CDR3 DNA sequence: TGTGCCAGCAGCTTTTTGAAAGGGGCGCTCACCGGGGAGCTGTTTTTT. Variable domain in full (rest from reference TRBV7-9 and TRBJ2-2): DTGVSQNPRHKITKRGQNVTFRCDPISEHNRLYWYRQTLGQGPEFLTYFQNEAQLEKSRLLSDRFSAERPKGSFSTLEIQRTEQGDSAMYLCASSFLKGALTGELFFGEGSRLTVL.

This clonotype was found many times. The J gene is TRBJ1-6, the V gene TRBV12-3 or TRBV12-4; D is undetermined. The V gene lost 0 bases and the J gene lost 4 bases, with 10 bases spanning the gap. CDR3 size: 16 residues. The CDR3 coding sequence is TGTGCCAGCAGTTTAGCGCGACACCGGTATAATTCACCCCTCCACTTT. This gives the protein CASSLARHRYNSPLHF.

V gene TRBV19 combines with J gene TRBJ2-1; TRBD2 might be the D (6 bases). The CDR3 contains 18 residues. The germline CDR1 and CDR2 sequences are LNHDA and SQIVND (reference sequence). V was clipped by 6 bases and J by 1 base, with 22 bases between them. CDR3 in DNA: TGTGCCAGTAGACTAACGGGACTCCCATATGGATCCTACAATGAGCAGTTCTTC. As protein: CASRLTGLPYGSYNEQFF.

The gene calls are TRBV7-9 and TRBJ2-3, with D hard to call. Germline-derived CDR1 and CDR2 are SEHNR and FQNEAQ (reference sequence). This CDR3 spans 12 amino acids. The V end lost 5 bases, the J end lost 2 bases, and 5 bases lay between the germline ends. CDR3 region: CASSTDTDTQYF. The CDR3 region has the DNA TGTGCCAGCAGCACGGACACAGATACGCAGTATTTT.

This clonotype was seen at least ten times. CDR3 region: CASSPPFGEIGDEQFF. The DNA of the CDR3 is TGTGCCAGCAGCCCCCCCTTTGGGGAAATAGGCGATGAGCAGTTCTTC. This chain connects TRBV7-9 to TRBJ2-1; D unclear. V lost 5 bases and J lost 8, with 22 bases in between. Germline CDR1 reads SEHNR; CDR2 reads FQNEAQ (reference sequence). This CDR3 is built from 16 residues.

This clonotype occurred many times. The chain uses TRBV10-3 and TRBJ2-3; 8 nucleotides line up with TRBD2. Germline loops: CDR1 ENHRY, CDR2 SYGVKD. The CDR3 is 13 amino acids. V trimming: 10 bases; J trimming: 7 bases; junction bases outside the gene matches: 10. CDR3 in DNA: TGTGCCACAACTAGCGGACTTCCTAATACGCAGTATTTT. Residues: CATTSGLPNTQYF.

This clonotype was seen repeatedly, ten times or more. This chain uses TRBV27 with TRBJ2-5, with D hard to call. The CDR3 length is 12 residues. Trimming pared 6 bases from V and 5 bases from J, leaving 10 bases between. Germline assignment: CDR1 MNHEY and CDR2 SMNVEV (reference sequence). DNA of the CDR3: TGTGCCAGCAGCCCCTTTGGGGAGACCCAGTACTTC. It translates to CASSPFGETQYF.

This clonotype was detected only once. The V and J genes are TRBV4-1 and TRBJ2-1; TRBD2 matches at 7 bases. This CDR3 region has 14 residues. Germline CDR1 MGHRA, CDR2 YSYEKL. The J segment lost 9 bases and the V segment lost 3 bases, leaving 8 bases of the junction unmatched. The CDR3 here is CASSHARLAAEQFF. The CDR3, as DNA: TGCGCCAGCAGCCACGCCCGACTAGCTGCTGAGCAGTTCTTC.

The chain joins TRBV27 to TRBJ2-1, with a tentative D call TRBD1 (5 bases). Germline V gives CDR1 MNHEY, CDR2 SMNVEV (reference sequence). Deletions cut 6 bases from V and 9 bases from J, with 12 bases between. This CDR3 contains 12 residues. Here the CDR3 reads CASRPPRGEQFF. The CDR3 bases are TGTGCCAGCAGACCCCCTAGGGGTGAGCAGTTCTTC.

This clonotype was seen ten or more times. This chain joins TRBV29-1 and TRBJ2-2, with D possibly TRBD2 on 6 matching bases. Per the germline V gene, CDR1 is SQVTM and CDR2 is ANQGSEA. The V end was cut by 4 bases, the J end by 5 bases, with 11 bases between. CDR3 length: 13 amino acids. As DNA, the CDR3 is TGCAGCGTTGTTGCGGGGCGTACCGGGGAGCTGTTTTTT. Its translation is CSVVAGRTGELFF.

The genes are TRBV20-1 and TRBJ2-3; 11 nucleotides match TRBD2. The germline CDR1 and CDR2 sequences are DFQATT and SNEGSKA (reference sequence). The junction had 15 bases not matched to a gene; V was cut back by 0 bases and J by 1 base. This CDR3 spans 20 amino acids. CDR3 sequence reads: CSARDPLTSGSSSGTDTQYF. The CDR3 coding sequence is TGCAGTGCTAGAGATCCTCTTACTAGCGGGAGTTCGTCTGGCACAGATACGCAGTATTTT.

This clonotype was counted at least ten times. The chain recombines TRBV10-3 with TRBJ2-2, with a possible D match to TRBD1 (6 bases). The CDR3 totals 15 residues. Per the germline V gene, CDR1 is ENHRY and CDR2 is SYGVKD. V was trimmed by 6 bases and J by 3 bases, leaving 14 bases between them. Here the CDR3 reads CAIRGTRADTGELFF. In nucleotides, the CDR3 is TGTGCCATCAGGGGGACAAGGGCCGACACCGGGGAGCTGTTTTTT.

This clonotype was observed a few times. V and J are TRBV7-9 and TRBJ2-1; perhaps TRBD1 as D (6 bases). In germline, CDR1 is SEHNR, CDR2 FQNEAQ (reference sequence). Trimming took off 3 bases at V and 5 bases at J, with 17 bases between the two ends. This CDR3 contains 16 residues. For the CDR3, the DNA is TGTGCCAGCAGCTTGTCACAGGGACGACCGAACAATGAGCAGTTCTTC. It yields the protein CASSLSQGRPNNEQFF. Complete variable domain (other parts from reference TRBV7-9 and TRBJ2-1): DTGVSQNPRHKITKRGQNVTFRCDPISEHNRLYWYRQTLGQGPEFLTYFQNEAQLEKSRLLSDRFSAERPKGSFSTLEIQRTEQGDSAMYLCASSLSQGRPNNEQFFGPGTRLTVL.

This clonotype has just a few counts. The rearrangement joins TRBV5-1 to TRBJ2-5; D possibly corresponds to TRBD2 (6 bases). This CDR3 comprises 16 residues. Germline V gene lookup returns CDR1 SGHRS and CDR2 YFSETQ. V shed 3 bases and J shed 4 bases, with 19 bases lying between them. The CDR3 is CASSSPGGGTPETQYF. The CDR3, as DNA: TGCGCCAGCAGCTCCCCCGGCGGAGGGACTCCAGAGACCCAGTACTTC.

In this sample, this clonotype turned up many times. The genes are TRBV19 and TRBJ2-1; D is possibly TRBD2 (6 bases). CDR3 size: 13 residues. V shed 5 bases and J shed 4 bases, with 9 bases lying between them. Germline V gene sequence: CDR1 LNHDA, CDR2 SQIVND (reference sequence). In DNA form, the CDR3 reads TGTGCCAGTAGTTGGGACTTATACAATGAGCAGTTCTTC. This translates into CASSWDLYNEQFF.

The V call is TRBV27, the J call TRBJ2-7, with D tentatively TRBD1 (5 bases). There are 15 residues in the CDR3. V shed 3 bases and J shed 6 bases, with 18 bases lying between them. CDR1 is MNHEY, CDR2 SMNVEV, per germline (reference sequence). In DNA, the CDR3 is TGTGCCAGCAGTTTGATTGGCAGAACAGGAAGCGAGCAGTACTTC. It encodes CASSLIGRTGSEQYF.

This clonotype has a handful of counts. The J gene is TRBJ1-5, the V gene TRBV19; D uncertain. The CDR3 covers 17 residues. CDR1 and CDR2 (germline): LNHDA, SQIVND (reference sequence). The V end was cut by 2 bases, the J end by 0 bases, with 14 bases between. This CDR3 reads CASSISTRRYSNQPQHF. CDR3 nucleotide sequence: TGTGCCAGTAGTATATCAACAAGGCGATATAGCAATCAGCCCCAGCATTTT.